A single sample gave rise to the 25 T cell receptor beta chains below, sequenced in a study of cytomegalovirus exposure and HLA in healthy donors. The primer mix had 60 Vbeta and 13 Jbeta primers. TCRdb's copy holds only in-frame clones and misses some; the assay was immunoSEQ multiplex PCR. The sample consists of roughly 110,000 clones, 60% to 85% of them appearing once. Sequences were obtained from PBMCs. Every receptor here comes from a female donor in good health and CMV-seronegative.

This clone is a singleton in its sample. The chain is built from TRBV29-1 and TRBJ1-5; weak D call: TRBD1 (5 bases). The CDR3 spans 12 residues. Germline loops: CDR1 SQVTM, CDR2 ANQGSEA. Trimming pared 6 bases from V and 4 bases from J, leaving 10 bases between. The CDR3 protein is CSVGQRNQPQHF. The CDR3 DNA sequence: TGCAGCGTGGGGCAGAGAAATCAGCCCCAGCATTTT.

The CDR3 DNA follows: TGTGCCAGCAGCTTAGGACAGTGGGGGCACAATGAGCAGTTCTTC. Its translation: CASSLGQWGHNEQFF. This chain links TRBV11-2 with TRBJ2-1; a possible D gene is TRBD1 (6 bases). The CDR3 is 15 residues long. V lost 1 base and J lost 5, with 12 bases in between. The germline V gene encodes CDR1 SGHAT and CDR2 FQNNGV. Full variable domain (missing parts from reference TRBV11-2 and TRBJ2-1): EAGVAQSPRYKIIEKRQSVAFWCNPISGHATLYWYQQILGQGPKLLIQFQNNGVVDDSQLPKDRFSAERLKGVDSTLKIQPAKLEDSAVYLCASSLGQWGHNEQFFGPGTRLTVL.

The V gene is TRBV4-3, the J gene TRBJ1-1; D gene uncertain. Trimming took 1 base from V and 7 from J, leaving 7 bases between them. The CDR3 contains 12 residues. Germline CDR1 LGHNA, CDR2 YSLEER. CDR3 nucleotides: TGCGCCAGCAGCCAAGTATCGGGTGAAGCTTTCTTT. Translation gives CASSQVSGEAFF.

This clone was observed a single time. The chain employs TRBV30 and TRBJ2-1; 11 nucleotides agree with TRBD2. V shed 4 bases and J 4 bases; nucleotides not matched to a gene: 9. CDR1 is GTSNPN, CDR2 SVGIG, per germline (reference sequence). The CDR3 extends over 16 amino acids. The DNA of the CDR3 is TGTGCCTGGAAAAACGGGGGGACTAGCGGATACAATGAGCAGTTCTTC. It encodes CAWKNGGTSGYNEQFF.

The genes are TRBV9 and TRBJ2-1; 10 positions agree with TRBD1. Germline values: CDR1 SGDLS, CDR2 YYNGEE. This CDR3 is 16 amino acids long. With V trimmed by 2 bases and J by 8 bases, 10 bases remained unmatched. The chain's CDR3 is CASSVGQGLPGDEQFF. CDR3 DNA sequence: TGTGCCAGCAGCGTGGGACAGGGGCTGCCCGGAGATGAGCAGTTCTTC. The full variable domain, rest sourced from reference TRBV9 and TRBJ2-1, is DSGVTQTPKHLITATGQRVTLRCSPRSGDLSVYWYQQSLDQGLQFLIQYYNGEERAKGNILERFSAQQFPDLHSELNLSSLELGDSALYFCASSVGQGLPGDEQFFGPGTRLTVL.

The DNA of the CDR3 is TGTGCCAGCAGCTTAGCTCAGAGTCCCCAGGGTACAGGATTTTCTCATGGCTACACCTTC. Translated, it gives CASSLAQSPQGTGFSHGYTF. The chain has TRBV7-6 and TRBJ1-2; a possible D gene is TRBD1 (5 bases). V lost 0 bases to trimming and J lost 6 bases, with 29 bases between them. Germline lookup yields CDR1 SGHVS and CDR2 FNYEAQ. The CDR3 is made up of 20 amino acids.

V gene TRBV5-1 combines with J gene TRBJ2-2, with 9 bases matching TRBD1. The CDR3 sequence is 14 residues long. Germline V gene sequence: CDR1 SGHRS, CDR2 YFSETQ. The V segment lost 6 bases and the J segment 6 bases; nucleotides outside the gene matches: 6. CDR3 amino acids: CASNIQGASGELFF. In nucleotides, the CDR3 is TGCGCCAGCAATATACAGGGGGCGTCCGGGGAGCTGTTTTTT.

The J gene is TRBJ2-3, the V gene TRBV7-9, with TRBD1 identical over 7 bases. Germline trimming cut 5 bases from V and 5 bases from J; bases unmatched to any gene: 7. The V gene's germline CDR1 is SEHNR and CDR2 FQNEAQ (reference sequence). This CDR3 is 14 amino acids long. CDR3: CASSAGTAIDTQYF. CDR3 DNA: TGTGCCAGCAGCGCCGGGACAGCGATAGATACGCAGTATTTT.

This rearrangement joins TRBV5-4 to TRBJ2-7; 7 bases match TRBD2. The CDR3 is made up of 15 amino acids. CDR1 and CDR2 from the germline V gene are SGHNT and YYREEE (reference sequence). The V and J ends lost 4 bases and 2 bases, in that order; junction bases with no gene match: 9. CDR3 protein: CASSPFRRGAYEQYF. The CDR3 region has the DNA TGTGCCAGCAGCCCGTTCCGCCGGGGGGCCTACGAGCAGTACTTC.

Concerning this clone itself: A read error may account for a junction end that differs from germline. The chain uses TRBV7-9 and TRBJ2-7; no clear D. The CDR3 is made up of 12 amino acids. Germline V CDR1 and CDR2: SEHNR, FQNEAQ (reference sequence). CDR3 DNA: TGTTCCAGCAGCTTAGCCGGGTACGAGCAGTACTTC. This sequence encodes CSSSLAGYEQYF. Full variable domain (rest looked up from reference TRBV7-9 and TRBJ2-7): DTGVSQNPRHKITKRGQNVTFRCDPISEHNRLYWYRQTLGQGPEFLTYFQNEAQLEKSRLLSDRFSAERPKGSFSTLEIQRTEQGDSAMYLCSSSLAGYEQYFGPGTRLTVT.

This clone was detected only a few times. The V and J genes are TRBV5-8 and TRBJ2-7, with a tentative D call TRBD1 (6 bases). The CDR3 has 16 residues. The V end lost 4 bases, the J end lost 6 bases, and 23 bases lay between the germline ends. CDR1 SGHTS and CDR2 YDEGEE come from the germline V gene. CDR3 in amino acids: CASSEFFGQYPSEQYF. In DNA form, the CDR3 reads TGTGCCAGCAGCGAATTTTTTGGACAGTACCCTAGCGAGCAGTACTTC. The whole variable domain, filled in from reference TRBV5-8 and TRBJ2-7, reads EAGVTQSPTHLIKTRGQQATLRCSPISGHTSVYWYQQALGLGLQFLLWYDEGEERNRGNFPPRFSGRQFPNYSSELNVNALELEDSALYLCASSEFFGQYPSEQYFGPGTRLTVT.

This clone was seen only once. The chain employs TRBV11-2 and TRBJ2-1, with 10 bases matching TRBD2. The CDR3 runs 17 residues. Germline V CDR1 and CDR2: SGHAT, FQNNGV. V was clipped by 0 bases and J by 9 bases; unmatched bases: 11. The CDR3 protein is CASSLEVSASGGLEQFF. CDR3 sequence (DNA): TGTGCCAGCAGCTTAGAGGTGTCGGCTAGCGGGGGCCTTGAGCAGTTCTTC.

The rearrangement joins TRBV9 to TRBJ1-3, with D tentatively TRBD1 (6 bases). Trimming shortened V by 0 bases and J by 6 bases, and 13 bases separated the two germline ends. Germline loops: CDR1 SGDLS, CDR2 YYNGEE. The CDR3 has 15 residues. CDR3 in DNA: TGTGCCAGCAGCGTAGGCTGGACAGTTGAAAACACCATATATTTT. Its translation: CASSVGWTVENTIYF. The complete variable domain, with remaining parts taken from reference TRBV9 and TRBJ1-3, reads DSGVTQTPKHLITATGQRVTLRCSPRSGDLSVYWYQQSLDQGLQFLIQYYNGEERAKGNILERFSAQQFPDLHSELNLSSLELGDSALYFCASSVGWTVENTIYFGEGSWLTVV.

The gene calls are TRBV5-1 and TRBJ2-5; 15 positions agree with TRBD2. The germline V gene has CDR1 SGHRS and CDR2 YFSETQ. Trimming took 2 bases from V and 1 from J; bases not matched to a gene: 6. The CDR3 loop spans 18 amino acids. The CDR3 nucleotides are TGCGCCAGCAGCTTAGGGACTAGCGGGGGGCTCGTCCAAGAGACCCAGTACTTC. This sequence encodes CASSLGTSGGLVQETQYF.

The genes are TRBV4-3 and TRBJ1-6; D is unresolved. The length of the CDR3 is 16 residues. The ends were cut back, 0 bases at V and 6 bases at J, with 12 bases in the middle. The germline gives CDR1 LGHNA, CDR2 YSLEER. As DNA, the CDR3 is TGCGCCAGCAGCCAAGAAATGAGGGTCCGTAATTCACCCCTCCACTTT. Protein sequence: CASSQEMRVRNSPLHF.

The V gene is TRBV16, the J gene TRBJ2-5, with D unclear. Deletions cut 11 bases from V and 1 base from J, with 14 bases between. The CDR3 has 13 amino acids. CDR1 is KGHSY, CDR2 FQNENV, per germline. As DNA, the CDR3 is TGTGCCGTGAGGTCCGGTCGCCAAGAGACCCAGTACTTC. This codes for CAVRSGRQETQYF.

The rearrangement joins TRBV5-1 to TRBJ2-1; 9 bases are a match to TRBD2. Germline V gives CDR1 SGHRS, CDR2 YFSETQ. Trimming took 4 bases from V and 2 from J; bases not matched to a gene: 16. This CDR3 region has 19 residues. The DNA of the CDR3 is TGCGCCAGCAGCCCTCCGACTAGCGGACCGTTTAGGACCTACAATGAGCAGTTCTTC. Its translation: CASSPPTSGPFRTYNEQFF. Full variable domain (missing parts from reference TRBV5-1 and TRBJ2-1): KAGVTQTPRYLIKTRGQQVTLSCSPISGHRSVSWYQQTPGQGLQFLFEYFSETQRNKGNFPGRFSGRQFSNSRSEMNVSTLELGDSALYLCASSPPTSGPFRTYNEQFFGPGTRLTVL.

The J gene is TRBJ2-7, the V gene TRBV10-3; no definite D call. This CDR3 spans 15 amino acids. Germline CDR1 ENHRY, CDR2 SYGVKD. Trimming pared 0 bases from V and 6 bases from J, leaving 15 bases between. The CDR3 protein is CAISESIGSPGEQYF. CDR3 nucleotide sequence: TGTGCCATCAGTGAGTCGATCGGAAGTCCGGGCGAGCAGTACTTC.

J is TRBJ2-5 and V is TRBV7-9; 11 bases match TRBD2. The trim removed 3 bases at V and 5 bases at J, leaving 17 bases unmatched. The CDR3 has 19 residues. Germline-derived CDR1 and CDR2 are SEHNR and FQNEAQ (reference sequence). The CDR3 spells CASSFGLAGGSYLRETQYF. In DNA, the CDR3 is TGTGCCAGCAGCTTTGGGCTAGCGGGGGGATCATATTTGAGGGAGACCCAGTACTTC. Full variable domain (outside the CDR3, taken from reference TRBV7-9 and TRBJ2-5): DTGVSQNPRHKITKRGQNVTFRCDPISEHNRLYWYRQTLGQGPEFLTYFQNEAQLEKSRLLSDRFSAERPKGSFSTLEIQRTEQGDSAMYLCASSFGLAGGSYLRETQYFGPGTRLLVL.

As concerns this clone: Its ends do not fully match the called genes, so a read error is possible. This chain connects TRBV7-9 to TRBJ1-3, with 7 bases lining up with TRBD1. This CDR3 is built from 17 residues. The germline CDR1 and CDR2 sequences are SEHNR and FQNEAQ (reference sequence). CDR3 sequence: CASSVAGTESSGNTIYF. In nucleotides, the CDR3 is TGTGCCAGCAGCGTAGCCGGGACAGAGAGCTCTGGAAACACCATATATTTT.

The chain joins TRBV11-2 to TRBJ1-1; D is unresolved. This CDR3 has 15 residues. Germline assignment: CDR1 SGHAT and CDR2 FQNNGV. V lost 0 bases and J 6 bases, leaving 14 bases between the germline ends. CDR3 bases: TGTGCCAGCAGCTTAGATCGATCAGTCCGTTCTGAAGCTTTCTTT. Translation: CASSLDRSVRSEAFF.

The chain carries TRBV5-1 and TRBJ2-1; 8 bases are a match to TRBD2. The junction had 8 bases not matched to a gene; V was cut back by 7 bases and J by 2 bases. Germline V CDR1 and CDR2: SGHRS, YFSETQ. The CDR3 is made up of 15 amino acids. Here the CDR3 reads CASHGGGFPYNEQFF. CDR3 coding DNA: TGCGCCAGCCACGGGGGGGGGTTCCCCTACAATGAGCAGTTCTTC.

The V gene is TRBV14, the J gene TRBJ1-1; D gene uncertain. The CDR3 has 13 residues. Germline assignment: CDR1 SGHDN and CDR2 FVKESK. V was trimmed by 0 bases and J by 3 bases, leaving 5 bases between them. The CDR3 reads CASSQEQYTEAFF. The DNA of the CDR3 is TGTGCCAGCAGCCAAGAACAGTACACTGAAGCTTTCTTT.

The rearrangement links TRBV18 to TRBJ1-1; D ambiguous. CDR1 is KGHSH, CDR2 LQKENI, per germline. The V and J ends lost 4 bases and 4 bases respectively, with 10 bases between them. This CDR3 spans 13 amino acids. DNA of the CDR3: TGTGCCAGCTCACGGGCAGACCCCACTGAAGCTTTCTTT. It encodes CASSRADPTEAFF.

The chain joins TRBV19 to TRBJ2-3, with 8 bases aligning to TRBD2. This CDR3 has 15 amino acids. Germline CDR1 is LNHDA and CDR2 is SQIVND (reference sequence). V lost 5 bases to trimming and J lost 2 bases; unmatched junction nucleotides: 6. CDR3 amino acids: CASSVLAGITDTQYF. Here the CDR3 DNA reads TGTGCCAGTAGTGTTTTAGCGGGGATCACAGATACGCAGTATTTT.